A selection of T cell receptor beta chains follows, all from one sample in a study of blood T cell repertoires in COVID-19. Profiling relied on immunoSEQ multiplex PCR, and the TCRdb table lists in-frame clones only, not all of them. The sample includes 45,000 to 60,000 clones, approximately 90% of them seen just once. The sequencing sample was made of peripheral blood. These TCRs come from a man in his fifties or sixties with acute or convalescent COVID-19. CDR3s include the opening cysteine and the closing phenylalanine or tryptophan.

J: TRBJ1-2; V: TRBV30; CDR3: CAWRSHSGFYGYTF
J: TRBJ2-1; V: TRBV11-1; CDR3: CASSEGQGAREQFF
J: TRBJ2-7; V: TRBV2; CDR3: CASSEGNSPYEQYF
J: TRBJ2-3; V: TRBV7-8; CDR3: CASSPSGSTDTQYF
J: TRBJ1-5; V: TRBV19; CDR3: CASSTRGMGQPQHF
J: TRBJ2-7; V: TRBV6-5; CDR3: CASRATEYEQYF
J: TRBJ1-3; V: TRBV3-1/TRBV3-2; CDR3: CASSQGQAVSGNTIYF
J: TRBJ1-2; V: TRBV19; CDR3: CASSQTELGYTF
J: TRBJ1-2; V: TRBV3-1/TRBV3-2; CDR3: CASSQNTGGHYGYTF
J: TRBJ1-2; V: TRBV2; CDR3: CASSGKRSGGDGYTF
J: TRBJ2-7; V: TRBV6-6; CDR3: CASSYTDSSYEQYF